These 22 T cell receptor beta chains were all obtained from the same sample, sequenced in a study of blood T cell repertoires in COVID-19. Method: immunoSEQ multiplex PCR; TCRdb's copy keeps in-frame clones and lacks some. The sample lists over 100,000 clones, about 88% occurring once. Sequences were obtained from peripheral blood. The origin of the receptors is a man aged 35 to 55 with acute or convalescent COVID-19.

This clone is a singleton in its sample. V gene TRBV7-8 combines with J gene TRBJ1-1; D remains unclear. The CDR3 covers 15 residues. The V end lost 5 bases, the J end lost 5 bases, and 18 bases lay between the germline ends. The V gene's germline CDR1 is SGHVS and CDR2 FQNEAQ. The CDR3 DNA follows: TGTGCCAGCAGCGTCGGGAGTGCTGGGTTGACTGAAGCTTTCTTT. Translated: CASSVGSAGLTEAFF.

The rearrangement links TRBV5-6 to TRBJ1-3; D not certain. The CDR3 runs 15 residues. The germline gives CDR1 SGHDT, CDR2 YYEEEE. Trimming shortened V by 4 bases and J by 6 bases, and 17 bases separated the two germline ends. Here the CDR3 DNA reads TGTGCCAGCAGCCCACAACCCCTCCAGGCAAACACCATATATTTT. It yields the protein CASSPQPLQANTIYF.

The rearrangement joins TRBV28 to TRBJ1-1; D ambiguous. Germline V lookup: CDR1 MDHEN, CDR2 SYDVKM. The CDR3 extends over 13 amino acids. The V and J ends lost 5 bases and 4 bases respectively, with 11 bases between them. The CDR3: CASSRERGTEAFF. CDR3 nucleotides: TGTGCCAGCAGTCGGGAGCGCGGCACTGAAGCTTTCTTT.

The V gene is TRBV19, the J gene TRBJ1-6; D remains unclear. V was clipped by 1 base and J by 1 base, with 11 bases between them. Germline V gives CDR1 LNHDA, CDR2 SQIVND (reference sequence). The CDR3 runs to 17 residues. The CDR3 loop is CASSIGAARSYNSPLHF. CDR3 DNA: TGTGCCAGTAGTATAGGGGCAGCCCGATCCTATAATTCACCCCTCCACTTT.

The chain recombines TRBV27 with TRBJ1-5; tentative D call: TRBD1 (6 bases). The CDR3 extends over 15 amino acids. V lost 2 bases and J lost 1, with 9 bases in between. Germline assignment: CDR1 MNHEY and CDR2 SMNVEV (reference sequence). The CDR3 DNA reads as TGTGCCAGCAGTTTACGGGGGGCAAGCAATCAGCCCCAGCATTTT. This translates into CASSLRGASNQPQHF.

The V call is TRBV19, the J call TRBJ1-4; TRBD1 matches 8 bases. The J segment lost 4 bases and the V segment lost 6 bases, leaving 7 bases of the junction unmatched. This CDR3 spans 15 amino acids. Looked up from germline, CDR1 is LNHDA and CDR2 is SQIVND (reference sequence). In nucleotides, the CDR3 is TGTGCCAGTAGCACGATCGACAGGGGTAATGAAAAACTGTTTTTT. Translation: CASSTIDRGNEKLFF.

V and J are TRBV6-6 and TRBJ2-7; tentative D call: TRBD1 (6 bases). Trimming took 5 bases from V and 0 from J, leaving 14 bases between them. Germline V gene sequence: CDR1 MNHNY, CDR2 SVGAGI (reference sequence). This CDR3 has 15 amino acids. The CDR3 region has the DNA TGTGCCAGCAGTAGTTGGGGGCCCAGCTCCTACGAGCAGTACTTC. This sequence encodes CASSSWGPSSYEQYF.

V is TRBV6-5 and J is TRBJ1-5; unclear D gene. CDR3 length: 13 residues. V lost 6 bases and J 7 bases, leaving 13 bases between the germline ends. CDR1 MNHEY and CDR2 SVGAGI come from the germline V gene. The DNA for the CDR3 is TGTGCCAGCAGGGGCGGAGGGTACCAGCCCCAGCATTTT. It specifies CASRGGGYQPQHF.

The chain links TRBV18 to TRBJ1-6, with 7 bases matching TRBD1. Germline CDR1 is KGHSH and CDR2 is LQKENI. This CDR3 region has 17 residues. V was clipped by 3 bases and J by 1 base; unmatched bases: 6. In nucleotides, the CDR3 is TGTGCCAGCTCACCCGTGACAGGGACATCCTATAATTCACCCCTCCACTTT. It specifies CASSPVTGTSYNSPLHF.

In its sample, this clone was seen once. The chain uses TRBV4-2 and TRBJ2-7; tentative D call: TRBD1 (6 bases). V shed 4 bases and J shed 4 bases, with 17 bases lying between them. This CDR3 region has 15 residues. CDR1 and CDR2 (germline): LGHNA, YNFKEQ. As DNA, the CDR3 is TGTGCCAGCAGCCGAGAAAGGACAGCGCGATACGAGCAGTACTTC. This codes for CASSRERTARYEQYF.

This chain uses TRBV19 with TRBJ2-7; 7 bases match TRBD1. CDR3 size: 16 residues. In germline, CDR1 is LNHDA, CDR2 SQIVND (reference sequence). V shed 6 bases and J 4 bases; nucleotides not matched to a gene: 15. The CDR3: CASSDRQGPPGYEQYF. The CDR3 bases are TGTGCCAGTAGCGACCGACAGGGTCCCCCGGGGTACGAGCAGTACTTC.

The chain recombines TRBV18 with TRBJ2-5; 8 bases line up with TRBD2. Germline values: CDR1 KGHSH, CDR2 LQKENI. CDR3 length equals 15 residues. The junction had 11 bases not matched to a gene; V was cut back by 6 bases and J by 5 bases. The CDR3 bases are TGTGCCAGCTCCCTCGGGACTAGTGTTCGGGAGACCCAGTACTTC. Translation: CASSLGTSVRETQYF.

The chain has TRBV9 and TRBJ2-2, with TRBD2 as a possible D gene (6 bases). Trimming took 7 bases from V and 4 from J, leaving 11 bases between them. The germline V gene encodes CDR1 SGDLS and CDR2 YYNGEE. The CDR3 is 13 amino acids. Here the CDR3 reads CASGGSVTGELFF. CDR3 nucleotide sequence: TGTGCCAGCGGGGGGTCGGTCACCGGGGAGCTGTTTTTT.

The chain carries TRBV24-1 and TRBJ2-7, with TRBD1 identical over 10 bases. The germline V gene encodes CDR1 KGHDR and CDR2 SFDVKD. Unmatched junction bases numbered 10, after V lost 3 bases and J lost 6 bases. The CDR3 contains 16 residues. CDR3 bases: TGTGCCACCAGTGATCCGCGGAGACAGGGGGCAGGCGAGCAGTACTTC. Translated: CATSDPRRQGAGEQYF.

This clone came up a few times. The chain carries TRBV7-9 and TRBJ2-1, with D possibly matching TRBD1 (5 bases). The CDR3 totals 12 residues. Trimming pared 5 bases from V and 8 bases from J, leaving 10 bases between. The germline V gene encodes CDR1 SEHNR and CDR2 FQNEAQ (reference sequence). The CDR3 loop reads CASSPRQYEQFF. CDR3 sequence (DNA): TGTGCCAGCAGCCCACGACAGTATGAGCAGTTCTTC. The full variable domain, rest sourced from reference TRBV7-9 and TRBJ2-1, is DTGVSQNPRHKITKRGQNVTFRCDPISEHNRLYWYRQTLGQGPEFLTYFQNEAQLEKSRLLSDRFSAERPKGSFSTLEIQRTEQGDSAMYLCASSPRQYEQFFGPGTRLTVL.

This chain joins TRBV10-3 and TRBJ2-1, with D perhaps TRBD2 (5 bases). Trimming removed 7 bases from V and 7 bases from J, with 29 bases in between. CDR1 is ENHRY and CDR2 is SYGVKD in the germline V gene. This CDR3 contains 18 residues. CDR3 sequence: CAINLIFGVLVGINEQFF. In nucleotides, the CDR3 is TGTGCCATCAATCTAATTTTCGGGGTCTTGGTGGGGATAAATGAGCAGTTCTTC.

This clone appeared a single time. This chain connects TRBV3-1 (or the pseudogene TRBV3-2) to TRBJ2-7; no reliable D call. CDR1 and CDR2 (germline): LGHDT, YNNKEL (reference sequence). Trimming took 1 base from V and 4 from J, leaving 5 bases between them. This CDR3 region has 12 residues. The CDR3 loop is CASSQVGYEQYF. The CDR3 DNA reads TGTGCCAGCAGCCAAGTCGGGTACGAGCAGTACTTC.

This sequence joins TRBV7-9 and TRBJ2-7; the D is unclear. Trimming cost V 5 bases and J 2 bases, with 13 bases left between them. Looked up from germline, CDR1 is SEHNR and CDR2 is FQNEAQ (reference sequence). This CDR3 comprises 14 residues. CDR3 in amino acids: CASSPSPETYEQYF. Here the CDR3 DNA reads TGTGCCAGCAGCCCTTCGCCGGAGACCTACGAGCAGTACTTC.

The chain is built from TRBV3-1 (or the pseudogene TRBV3-2) and TRBJ1-3; 8 bases agree with TRBD1. J gave up 0 bases and V 4 bases, and 2 bases lay outside the gene matches. The germline CDR1 and CDR2 sequences are LGHDT and YNNKEL (reference sequence). The CDR3 length is 15 residues. CDR3 DNA sequence: TGTGCCAGCAGCCTAACAGGGGGCTCTGGAAACACCATATATTTT. It encodes CASSLTGGSGNTIYF.

The chain couples TRBV7-2 to TRBJ2-5; perhaps TRBD2 as D (5 bases). This CDR3 is built from 19 residues. CDR1 is SGHTA and CDR2 is FQGNSA in the germline V gene. The V and J ends lost 1 base and 2 bases respectively, with 23 bases between them. The chain's CDR3 is CASSLVPSLTPGLQETQYF. CDR3 in DNA: TGTGCCAGCAGCTTAGTCCCTAGCCTGACACCAGGACTTCAAGAGACCCAGTACTTC.

The genes are TRBV7-9 and TRBJ1-5, with a weak D call TRBD1 (5 bases). Germline CDR1 and CDR2: SEHNR and FQNEAQ (reference sequence). Trimming took 8 bases from V and 5 from J, leaving 10 bases between them. The CDR3 loop spans 12 amino acids. CDR3 DNA: TGTGCCAGCGGCAGGGTCGATCAGCCCCAGCATTTT. Translated: CASGRVDQPQHF.

CDR3 nucleotide sequence: TGTGCCAGCAGCTTAGCTGGGGCCTTAGCCAAAAACATTCAGTACTTC. Translated, it gives CASSLAGALAKNIQYF. V usage is TRBV7-2 and J usage is TRBJ2-4; a weak D match, TRBD1 (5 bases). Germline V gene sequence: CDR1 SGHTA, CDR2 FQGNSA. Deletions cut 0 bases from V and 0 bases from J, with 9 bases between. The CDR3 spans 16 residues.